These 5 T cell receptor beta chains came from one sample sequenced in a study of STAT3 mutations in large granular lymphocyte leukemia. Their antigen targets remain unknown. The protocol was immunoSEQ multiplex PCR, while the TCRdb copy is restricted to in-frame clones and leaves out a portion. This sample has over 30,000 clones, with 70% to 90% found just once. General study results and limits: In T-cell large granular lymphocyte leukemia, about half of patients showed multiple immunodominant subclonotypes.

Specimen: PBMCs. These TCRs come from a human donor with T large granular lymphocyte leukemia. Some clones in this sample may be carry-over from other donors' samples.

The genes are TRBV18 and TRBJ2-3, with TRBD1 as a possible D gene (6 bases). The CDR3 extends over 13 amino acids. The germline V and J ends were trimmed by 4 bases and 5 bases, with 10 bases remaining between them. The germline CDR1 and CDR2 sequences are KGHSH and LQKENI. The CDR3 DNA follows: TGTGCCAGCTCACAACGAGGGGGAGATACGCAGTATTTT. Its translation: CASSQRGGDTQYF. Full variable domain (outside the CDR3, taken from reference TRBV18 and TRBJ2-3): NAGVMQNPRHLVRRRGQEARLRCSPMKGHSHVYWYRQLPEEGLKFMVYLQKENIIDESGMPKERFSAEFPKEGPSILRIQQVVRGDSAAYFCASSQRGGDTQYFGPGTRLTVL.

This clone appeared a few times. The gene calls are TRBV11-2 and TRBJ1-2; no clear D gene. With 5 bases removed from V and 5 bases from J, the gap between germline ends came to 21 bases. Germline V gene data show CDR1 as SGHAT and CDR2 as FQNNGV. The CDR3 runs to 16 residues. This chain's CDR3 is CASSQIREGLKYGYTF. The CDR3 DNA reads TGTGCCAGCAGCCAAATCCGAGAGGGATTGAAGTATGGCTACACCTTC.

The table lists this clone with a count of one. The chain recombines TRBV6-5 with TRBJ2-7; D might be TRBD2 (7 bases). The CDR3 has 15 residues. Germline V lookup: CDR1 MNHEY, CDR2 SVGAGI. V lost 6 bases, J lost 1 base, and 16 bases lay in between. The CDR3 coding sequence is TGTGCCAGCAGCCCCCGGGGGAGGGGGTCCTACGAGCAGTACTTC. Translated: CASSPRGRGSYEQYF.

The rearrangement uses TRBV30 and TRBJ1-1; 7 bases map to TRBD1. This CDR3 region has 15 residues. Looked up from germline, CDR1 is GTSNPN and CDR2 is SVGIG (reference sequence). V lost 5 bases to trimming and J lost 1 base; unmatched junction nucleotides: 10. The chain's CDR3 is CAWLRQGQKNTEAFF. The CDR3 DNA follows: TGTGCCTGGCTGAGACAGGGCCAAAAGAACACTGAAGCTTTCTTT.

V and J are TRBV4-2 and TRBJ1-2; 7 nucleotides line up with TRBD1. Germline assignment: CDR1 LGHNA and CDR2 YNFKEQ. The CDR3 loop spans 14 amino acids. With 2 bases clipped from V and 6 bases from J, the junction kept 6 bases outside the gene matches. The chain's CDR3 is CASSQPDRVDGYTF. The CDR3 nucleotides read TGTGCCAGCAGCCAACCCGACAGGGTTGATGGCTACACCTTC.